Each of the 22 T cell receptor beta chains below was sequenced from the same sample in a study of blood T cells in healthy people across ages. A second PCR, run for about 6 to 12 cycles, used a sample-barcoded 5' primer plus a J-beta primer mix. TCRdb fed the 5' RACE reads into MiXCR, producing one record per CDR3 protein. This table holds roughly 1.4 million distinct CDR3 sequences, almost 60% found once. The sequenced material came from blood. These receptors all come from a man in his late teens or twenties in good health.

The chain joins TRBV20-1 to TRBJ2-7; 7 bases are a match to TRBD1. The CDR3 spans 15 residues. V gave up 5 bases and J gave up 2 bases; unmatched junction bases: 12. The germline V gene encodes CDR1 DFQATT and CDR2 SNEGSKA (reference sequence). The CDR3 region is CSAPRQGLEPYEQYF. CDR3 DNA sequence: TGCAGTGCTCCGAGACAGGGCCTCGAGCCCTACGAGCAGTACTTC.

This clonotype has just a few counts. Here the CDR3 DNA reads TGTGCCAGCAGTTACCTCGGGACAGCTATCATCCAGTACTTC. This translates into CASSYLGTAIIQYF. The chain joins TRBV6-5 to TRBJ2-5; 7 positions match TRBD1. Germline values: CDR1 MNHEY, CDR2 SVGAGI. V shed 2 bases, J shed 10 bases, and the junction held 10 bases outside the gene matches. This CDR3 comprises 14 residues.

The gene calls are TRBV4-3 and TRBJ1-2, with TRBD1 as a possible D gene (5 bases). V lost 3 bases to trimming and J lost 1 base, with 15 bases between them. The germline CDR1 and CDR2 sequences are LGHNA and YSLEER. The CDR3 extends over 16 amino acids. The CDR3 is CASSHSTGGYNYGYTF. The CDR3 nucleotides are TGCGCCAGCAGCCACTCAACGGGGGGTTATAACTATGGCTACACCTTC.

This chain connects TRBV11-2 to TRBJ2-7; TRBD1 agrees at 8 bases. Near its end, the DNA agrees better with TRBJ2-5, so the J call may be wrong. Germline-derived CDR1 and CDR2 are SGHAT and FQNNGV. This CDR3 is built from 15 residues. The CDR3 reads CASSFLGQGWETQYF. CDR3 in DNA: TGTGCCAGCAGCTTTCTTGGACAGGGTTGGGAGACCCAGTACTTC.

Notes on this clonotype: One end of the junction fails to match germline, which may point to a read error. This rearrangement joins TRBV5-5 to TRBJ2-7; 10 positions match TRBD2. The CDR3 covers 15 residues. Germline lookup yields CDR1 SGHKS and CDR2 YYEKEE (reference sequence). The CDR3 sequence is CASSSASGSSHEQYF. DNA of the CDR3: TGTGCCAGCAGCTCCGCTAGCGGGAGCTCCCACGAGCAGTACTTC.

The rearrangement uses TRBV27 and TRBJ1-6; 8 bases match TRBD1. In germline, CDR1 is MNHEY, CDR2 SMNVEV (reference sequence). CDR3 length: 15 amino acids. After removal of 6 bases from V and 2 bases from J, the junction contained 3 bases not matched to a gene. The CDR3: CASSETGAYNSPLHF. The CDR3 bases are TGTGCCAGCAGCGAGACAGGGGCCTATAATTCACCCCTCCACTTT.

The chain combines TRBV4-1 with TRBJ2-5; unclear D gene. The CDR3 contains 15 residues. Germline V lookup: CDR1 MGHRA, CDR2 YSYEKL. The V gene lost 1 base and the J gene lost 0 bases, with 9 bases spanning the gap. As DNA, the CDR3 is TGCGCCAGCAGCCAAGTACCCTCAAACCAAGAGACCCAGTACTTC. Its translation: CASSQVPSNQETQYF.

The chain has TRBV20-1 and TRBJ2-7, with 8 bases that match TRBD2. This CDR3 spans 11 amino acids. V lost 6 bases and J lost 6; bases outside the gene matches: 4. CDR1 and CDR2 (germline): DFQATT, SNEGSKA (reference sequence). CDR3 coding DNA: TGCAGTGCCGGGAGGGCCCTCGAGCAGTACTTC. Translation gives CSAGRALEQYF.

The chain joins TRBV11-2 to TRBJ2-5, with 7 bases lining up with TRBD1. This CDR3 has 16 amino acids. V was clipped by 0 bases and J by 4 bases; unmatched bases: 8. The germline V gene encodes CDR1 SGHAT and CDR2 FQNNGV. The CDR3 spells CASSLDGRGFRETQYF. Here the CDR3 DNA reads TGTGCCAGCAGCTTAGATGGCAGGGGGTTTAGAGAGACCCAGTACTTC.

The V gene is TRBV28, the J gene TRBJ1-2, with D perhaps TRBD1 (5 bases). CDR3 length: 15 amino acids. Germline-derived CDR1 and CDR2 are MDHEN and SYDVKM. The ends were cut back, 8 bases at V and 3 bases at J, with 19 bases in the middle. DNA for the CDR3: TGTGCCAGCCAAAAAAGGGACGGCGGACACTATGGCTACACCTTC. As protein: CASQKRDGGHYGYTF.

This clonotype was counted only a few times. The rearrangement joins TRBV7-8 to TRBJ2-7, with D perhaps matching TRBD1 (5 bases). Trimming removed 1 base from V and 2 bases from J, with 12 bases in between. Per germline, CDR1 SGHVS and CDR2 FQNEAQ. The CDR3 consists of 15 residues. This CDR3 reads CASSLDVRATYEQYF. CDR3 in DNA: TGTGCCAGCAGCTTAGATGTCAGGGCTACCTACGAGCAGTACTTC. Full variable domain (remainder filled in from reference TRBV7-8 and TRBJ2-7): GAGVSQSPRYKVAKRGQDVALRCDPISGHVSLFWYQQALGQGPEFLTYFQNEAQLDKSGLPSDRFFAERPEGSVSTLKIQRTQQEDSAVYLCASSLDVRATYEQYFGPGTRLTVT.

A single count supports this clonotype. The rearrangement links TRBV7-9 to TRBJ2-5; no firm D call. Germline V lookup: CDR1 SEHNR, CDR2 FQNEAQ (reference sequence). Trimming removed 0 bases from V and 3 bases from J, with 11 bases in between. There are 15 residues in the CDR3. The CDR3 here is CASSLAAVGKETQYF. Here the CDR3 DNA reads TGTGCCAGCAGCTTAGCCGCCGTGGGTAAAGAGACCCAGTACTTC.

The J gene is TRBJ2-5, the V gene TRBV5-1; tentatively, D is TRBD1 (6 bases). Germline values: CDR1 SGHRS, CDR2 YFSETQ. V was pared by 2 bases and J by 11 bases, with 16 bases between. This CDR3 spans 13 amino acids. The CDR3 loop reads CASSFEGVTEQYF. DNA of the CDR3: TGCGCCAGCAGCTTCGAGGGGGTGACCGAACAGTACTTC.

The J gene is TRBJ1-2, the V gene TRBV4-1; TRBD1 aligns across 8 bases. V was pared by 3 bases and J by 2 bases, with 2 bases of the junction left unmatched. The CDR3 is 14 residues long. Germline V gene sequence: CDR1 MGHRA, CDR2 YSYEKL. CDR3 amino acids: CASSQTGENYGYTF. The CDR3 DNA reads TGCGCCAGCAGCCAGACAGGGGAAAACTATGGCTACACCTTC.

The rearrangement uses TRBV20-1 and TRBJ2-3, with 11 bases identical to TRBD2. The CDR3 loop spans 15 amino acids. The trim removed 6 bases at V and 0 bases at J, leaving 5 bases unmatched. Germline CDR1 reads DFQATT; CDR2 reads SNEGSKA (reference sequence). CDR3 in amino acids: CSAIRLAGSTDTQYF. The CDR3 nucleotides read TGCAGTGCCATTAGACTAGCGGGAAGCACAGATACGCAGTATTTT.

This clonotype has just a few counts. The chain combines TRBV29-1 with TRBJ2-7; 7 bases map to TRBD1. Unmatched junction bases numbered 5, after V lost 6 bases and J lost 3 bases. The CDR3 covers 12 residues. The germline CDR1 and CDR2 sequences are SQVTM and ANQGSEA. CDR3 coding DNA: TGCAGCGTCGTGGACAGGCTCTACGAGCAGTACTTC. Translated: CSVVDRLYEQYF.

The V gene is TRBV29-1, the J gene TRBJ1-2, with D uncertain. Trimming stripped 0 bases from V and 6 bases from J, with 14 bases between. Per the germline V gene, CDR1 is SQVTM and CDR2 is ANQGSEA. CDR3 length: 14 residues. CDR3 residues: CSVEDVRIGNGYTF. CDR3 bases: TGCAGCGTTGAAGATGTTAGGATCGGGAATGGCTACACCTTC. The full variable domain, in which reference TRBV29-1 and TRBJ1-2 provide the parts outside the CDR3, is SAVISQKPSRDICQRGTSLTIQCQVDSQVTMMFWYRQQPGQSLTLIATANQGSEATYESGFVIDKFPISRPNLTFSTLTVSNMSPEDSSIYLCSVEDVRIGNGYTFGSGTRLTVV.

V and J are TRBV6-5 and TRBJ1-1; D might be TRBD1 (6 bases). CDR3 size: 15 residues. Germline values: CDR1 MNHEY, CDR2 SVGAGI. The germline V and J ends were trimmed by 0 bases and 4 bases, with 12 bases remaining between them. The CDR3 region is CASSYSNTGLTEAFF. The CDR3 bases are TGTGCCAGCAGTTACTCGAACACAGGGCTCACTGAAGCTTTCTTT.

The chain carries TRBV12-3 or TRBV12-4 and TRBJ1-2, with D unclear. V lost 3 bases to trimming and J lost 7 bases, with 24 bases between them. The CDR3 is 17 amino acids. As DNA, the CDR3 is TGTGCCAGCAGTTTTTCGGAGTCCACTGAAGCTTTCTGTGGCTACACCTTC. Amino acids: CASSFSESTEAFCGYTF.

This chain joins TRBV6-2 or TRBV6-3 and TRBJ2-7; tentatively, D is TRBD2 (5 bases). Deletions cut 8 bases from V and 7 bases from J, with 18 bases between. Germline V gene data show CDR1 as MNHEY and CDR2 as SVGEGT. The CDR3 runs 13 residues. CDR3 DNA: TGTGCCAGCTCGGAGGCTTCCTACAATGAGCAGTACTTC. Its translation is CASSEASYNEQYF.

CDR3 bases: TGCACCGCACTGGGGGGAGGGGAAACTGAGCAGTTCTTC. Its translation: CTALGGGETEQFF. This chain connects TRBV20-1 to TRBJ2-1; 7 bases fit TRBD2. There are 13 residues in the CDR3. Germline CDR1 reads DFQATT; CDR2 reads SNEGSKA (reference sequence).

This clonotype was seen more than once but under ten times. V and J are TRBV20-1 and TRBJ1-5; a possible D gene is TRBD1 (5 bases). Trimming cost V 4 bases and J 3 bases, with 16 bases left between them. Germline V gives CDR1 DFQATT, CDR2 SNEGSKA (reference sequence). The CDR3 length is 15 residues. The CDR3 loop is CSAITPGGYNQPQHF. CDR3 coding DNA: TGCAGTGCTATAACCCCCGGGGGGTACAATCAGCCCCAGCATTTT.